This is a list of T cell receptor beta chains from one sample in a study of cytomegalovirus exposure and HLA in healthy donors. TCRdb's copy holds only in-frame clones and misses some; the assay was immunoSEQ multiplex PCR. Of 95,000 to 150,000 clones in the sample, roughly 80% were seen once. The sequenced sample was PBMCs. The receptors stem from a man younger than 45 in good health and CMV-seronegative. Each CDR3 is given with its conserved first and last residue. A D gene is named only where the DNA matches it firmly. Size values are once, few and many counts, or a class for expanded clones, and some rows have none.

d_gene	v_gene	j_gene	abundance	CDR3nt	CDR3aa
NA	TRBV6-1	TRBJ1-1	NA	TGTGCCAGCGCCCGGGAAATGGGGTACACTGAAGCTTTCTTT	CASAREMGYTEAFF
TRBD1	TRBV27	TRBJ1-2	NA	TGTGCCAGCAGCCCCTCGGGACAGTTCGGGGACTATGGCTACACCTTC	CASSPSGQFGDYGYTF
NA	TRBV4-3	TRBJ2-7	NA	TGCGCCAGCAGCCAACGCACAGGGCTCGAGCAGTACTTC	CASSQRTGLEQYF
NA	TRBV7-2	TRBJ1-1	few	TGTGCCAGCAGCTTCTGGCCTGCAAACACTGAAGCTTTCTTT	CASSFWPANTEAFF
NA	TRBV27	TRBJ1-1	NA	TGTGCCAGCAGTTTAGGCGGGTCTTCGACTGAAGCTTTCTTT	CASSLGGSSTEAFF
NA	TRBV7-2	TRBJ1-2	once	TGTGCCAGCAGCGTGAGGGGAGGGAATGGCTACACCTTC	CASSVRGGNGYTF
TRBD2	TRBV18	TRBJ2-3	once	TGTGCCAGCTCACCCTATAGCGGGGCGACAGATACGCAGTATTTT	CASSPYSGATDTQYF
TRBD2	TRBV6-4	TRBJ2-2	few	TGTGCCAGCAGTGACTCTAGCGGGGGCACCGGGGAGCTGTTTTTT	CASSDSSGGTGELFF
TRBD1	TRBV2	TRBJ2-1	NA	TGTGCCAGCAGTGTAGGGGACAGGTTAAAGCAGTTCTTC	CASSVGDRLKQFF
NA	TRBV28	TRBJ1-5	NA	TGTGCCAGTCATAGACAGCGGGCCCAGCCCCAGCATTTT	CASHRQRAQPQHF
TRBD1	TRBV6-1	TRBJ2-2	once	TGTGCCAGCAGTGCAAACAGGGGGGATATAGGGGTCACCGGGGAGCTGTTTTTT	CASSANRGDIGVTGELFF
NA	TRBV7-8	TRBJ2-7	NA	TGTGCCAGCAGCTTAGTCTTGGGGGCTGGATACGAGCAGTACTTC	CASSLVLGAGYEQYF
TRBD1	TRBV4-3	TRBJ2-1	NA	TGCGCCAGCAGACGTGGACAGGGGGTGGGCAATGAGCAGTTCTTC	CASRRGQGVGNEQFF
NA	TRBV12-2	TRBJ2-5	few	TGTGCAAGTCGCTTAGCGCGGCTAAACGGGACAGGGTGGGAGACCCAGTACTTC	CASRLARLNGTGWETQYF
NA	TRBV5-1	TRBJ1-6	NA	TGCGCCAGCAGCTTGGAGACAGGAAGTAATTCACCCCTCCACTTT	CASSLETGSNSPLHF
NA	TRBV7-2	TRBJ2-5	NA	TGTGCCAGCAGCTTAGAACAGGGTCAAGAGACCCAGTACTTC	CASSLEQGQETQYF
NA	TRBV5-4	TRBJ1-1	NA	TGTGCCAGCAGCTTGTCACAGGCGAACACTGAAGCTTTCTTT	CASSLSQANTEAFF
NA	TRBV28	TRBJ2-4	NA	TGTGCCAGCAGTTTCGCCTGGAGTGACAGGACAAACATTCAGTACTTC	CASSFAWSDRTNIQYF
TRBD1	TRBV7-2	TRBJ2-7	NA	TGTGCCAGCAGCACTATAATGGGGTCGGGACAGGGGGCTAGGTACGAGCAGTACTTC	CASSTIMGSGQGARYEQYF
NA	TRBV25-1	TRBJ1-3	NA	TGTGCCAGCAGTGAATACCGGAGCTCTGGAAACACCATATATTTT	CASSEYRSSGNTIYF
TRBD1	TRBV28	TRBJ1-2	NA	TGTGCCAGCAGTTTACTCAAGACAGGGGGCTCCTATGGCTACACCTTC	CASSLLKTGGSYGYTF
TRBD2	TRBV9	TRBJ2-1	NA	TGTGCCAGCAGCGTGACTAGCCCCAATGAGCAGTTCTTC	CASSVTSPNEQFF
NA	TRBV21-1	TRBJ2-2	NA	TGTGCCAGCAGCAAAGGACGGACAGGCGGGGAGCTGTTTTTT	CASSKGRTGGELFF
TRBD1	TRBV28	TRBJ1-2	few	TGTGCCAGCAGTTTGACAGGGAACTATGGCTACACCTTC	CASSLTGNYGYTF
TRBD2	TRBV29-1	TRBJ2-3	NA	TGCAGCGTTGATGAAACTAGCGGGGCATATACGCAGTATTTT	CSVDETSGAYTQYF
TRBD2	TRBV28	TRBJ2-7	NA	TGTGCCAGCGGGAAGGTGGAGCGGGGGGAATCGATCGAGCAGTACTTC	CASGKVERGESIEQYF
NA	TRBV5-5	TRBJ1-4	NA	TGTGCCAGCACCATCTTTTTCGGGTCAACTAATGAAAAACTGTTTTTT	CASTIFFGSTNEKLFF
NA	TRBV9	TRBJ1-4	NA	TGTGCCAGCAGCGTAACCCCGTCGGGGAATGAAAAACTGTTTTTT	CASSVTPSGNEKLFF
TRBD2	TRBV6-4	TRBJ2-2	few	TGTGCCAGCAGTGATACTAGCGGGGAGATCACCGGGGAGCTGTTTTTT	CASSDTSGEITGELFF
TRBD1	TRBV28	TRBJ2-1	NA	TGTGCCAGCACTACAGGGGTCTACAATGAGCAGTTCTTC	CASTTGVYNEQFF